Listed below are T cell receptor beta chains from one sample, sequenced in a study of technical replicates of blood from a handful of donors. The data were produced by immunoSEQ multiplex PCR, yet TCRdb's version contains in-frame clones alone and is incomplete. The sample includes 85,000 to 100,000 clones, 80% to 95% of them seen just once. Material: T cells isolated from PBMCs. The receptors shown here come from a human donor in good health. Each CDR3 is given with its conserved first and last residue. Each record gives: CDR3 protein, CDR3 DNA, D gene, clone size, J gene, V gene. The D gene is left open where the match is weak. Clone size is not always given. Where it is, it says once, few, many or a class for expanded clones.

CDR3aa: CASSFRTRGNTGELFF
CDR3nt: TGTGCCAGCAGCTTTAGGACAAGAGGGAACACCGGGGAGCTGTTTTTT
d_gene: .
abundance: .
j_gene: TRBJ2-2
v_gene: TRBV7-2

CDR3aa: CASSLREGETQYF
CDR3nt: TGCGCCAGCAGCTTGAGGGAGGGGGAGACCCAGTACTTC
d_gene: TRBD2
abundance: .
j_gene: TRBJ2-5
v_gene: TRBV5-1

CDR3aa: CASRGAFREKLFF
CDR3nt: TGCGCCAGCAGGGGGGCGTTTAGGGAAAAACTGTTTTTT
d_gene: .
abundance: .
j_gene: TRBJ1-4
v_gene: TRBV10-2

CDR3aa: CASSKALRTGGAGANVLTF
CDR3nt: TGTGCCAGCAGCAAAGCCCTACGGACAGGGGGCGCTGGGGCCAACGTCCTGACTTTC
d_gene: .
abundance: .
j_gene: TRBJ2-6
v_gene: TRBV21-1

CDR3aa: CASSESRLEQYF
CDR3nt: TGTGCCAGCAGTGAATCCAGACTCGAGCAGTACTTC
d_gene: .
abundance: .
j_gene: TRBJ2-7
v_gene: TRBV2

CDR3aa: CASSQERGGAWRSEQFF
CDR3nt: TGCGCCAGCAGCCAAGAGCGCGGGGGGGCGTGGAGGAGTGAGCAGTTCTTC
d_gene: TRBD2
abundance: .
j_gene: TRBJ2-1
v_gene: TRBV4-1

CDR3aa: CASSWWVGTGGGVDEQYF
CDR3nt: TGCGCCAGCAGCTGGTGGGTAGGGACAGGGGGCGGAGTGGACGAGCAGTACTTC
d_gene: TRBD1
abundance: .
j_gene: TRBJ2-7
v_gene: TRBV5-1

CDR3aa: CASSWYGKNTGELFF
CDR3nt: TGCGCCAGCAGTTGGTACGGGAAGAACACCGGGGAGCTGTTTTTT
d_gene: .
abundance: .
j_gene: TRBJ2-2
v_gene: TRBV5-1

CDR3aa: CASSTDRDSSYEQYF
CDR3nt: TGTGCCAGCAGCACCGACCGGGACAGCTCCTACGAGCAGTACTTC
d_gene: TRBD1
abundance: .
j_gene: TRBJ2-7
v_gene: TRBV7-8

CDR3aa: CASSYGRTNEKLFF
CDR3nt: TGTGCCAGCAGTTACGGCAGAACTAATGAAAAACTGTTTTTT
d_gene: .
abundance: .
j_gene: TRBJ1-4
v_gene: TRBV6-5

CDR3aa: CASSLGQGYEQYF
CDR3nt: TGCGCCAGCAGCCTGGGACAGGGCTACGAGCAGTACTTC
d_gene: TRBD1
abundance: .
j_gene: TRBJ2-7
v_gene: TRBV4-1

CDR3aa: CASSYGQGDQPQHF
CDR3nt: TGCGCCAGCAGCTACGGACAGGGGGATCAGCCCCAGCATTTT
d_gene: TRBD1
abundance: .
j_gene: TRBJ1-5
v_gene: TRBV5-1

CDR3aa: CASTPHSGTKNTGELFF
CDR3nt: TGTGCCAGCACCCCGCATAGCGGGACTAAGAACACCGGGGAGCTGTTTTTT
d_gene: TRBD2
abundance: .
j_gene: TRBJ2-2
v_gene: TRBV2

CDR3aa: CASTHTGELFF
CDR3nt: TGTGCCAGTACTCACACCGGGGAGCTGTTTTTT
d_gene: .
abundance: .
j_gene: TRBJ2-2
v_gene: TRBV6-6

CDR3aa: CASSLAVGGGRYNEQFF
CDR3nt: TGTGCCAGCAGCTTAGCGGTGGGCGGGGGTAGGTACAATGAGCAGTTCTTC
d_gene: TRBD2
abundance: .
j_gene: TRBJ2-1
v_gene: TRBV7-9

CDR3aa: CASSLFLLRDRFYEQYF
CDR3nt: TGTGCCAGCAGCTTATTCCTATTGCGGGACAGATTCTACGAGCAGTACTTC
d_gene: .
abundance: .
j_gene: TRBJ2-7
v_gene: TRBV11-2

CDR3aa: CASSPGTGDLGYGYTF
CDR3nt: TGTGCCAGCTCACCCGGGACAGGGGATTTGGGCTATGGCTACACCTTC
d_gene: TRBD1
abundance: .
j_gene: TRBJ1-2
v_gene: TRBV18

CDR3aa: CASSSIRGTVTSYEQYF
CDR3nt: TGTGCCAGCAGCTCAATCCGCGGGACCGTCACCTCCTACGAGCAGTACTTC
d_gene: .
abundance: .
j_gene: TRBJ2-7
v_gene: TRBV11-2

CDR3aa: CATRRAINYGYTF
CDR3nt: TGTGCCACCAGGCGGGCTATTAACTATGGCTACACCTTC
d_gene: .
abundance: .
j_gene: TRBJ1-2
v_gene: TRBV6-5

CDR3aa: CASSYQGLSDTEAFF
CDR3nt: TGTGCCAGCAGTTACCAGGGGCTATCGGACACTGAAGCTTTCTTT
d_gene: .
abundance: once
j_gene: TRBJ1-1
v_gene: TRBV6-5

CDR3aa: CASSWGGDLTGELFF
CDR3nt: TGTGCCAGCAGTTGGGGGGGCGACTTAACCGGGGAGCTGTTTTTT
d_gene: .
abundance: .
j_gene: TRBJ2-2
v_gene: TRBV28

CDR3aa: CASSSRVQGDGSYEQYF
CDR3nt: TGTGCCAGCAGTTCGCGGGTGCAGGGGGATGGCTCCTACGAGCAGTACTTC
d_gene: TRBD1
abundance: once
j_gene: TRBJ2-7
v_gene: TRBV27

CDR3aa: CASSLQGQGRTEAFF
CDR3nt: TGCGCCAGCAGCTTGCAGGGACAGGGTCGGACTGAAGCTTTCTTT
d_gene: TRBD1
abundance: .
j_gene: TRBJ1-1
v_gene: TRBV5-1

CDR3aa: CASSLAGGQGVRYNEQFF
CDR3nt: TGCGCCAGCAGCTTGGCCGGTGGACAGGGGGTGCGGTACAATGAGCAGTTCTTC
d_gene: TRBD1
abundance: .
j_gene: TRBJ2-1
v_gene: TRBV5-1

CDR3aa: CASSSRWTDPTDTQYF
CDR3nt: TGTGCCAGCAGCTCCAGATGGACAGACCCCACAGATACGCAGTATTTT
d_gene: .
abundance: .
j_gene: TRBJ2-3
v_gene: TRBV7-6

CDR3aa: CASSEFEGRNTIYF
CDR3nt: TGTGCCAGCAGTGAATTTGAGGGTAGAAACACCATATATTTT
d_gene: .
abundance: .
j_gene: TRBJ1-3
v_gene: TRBV2

CDR3aa: CASSPSAYEQYF
CDR3nt: TGTGCCAGCAGTCCCTCGGCCTACGAGCAGTACTTC
d_gene: .
abundance: .
j_gene: TRBJ2-7
v_gene: TRBV28

CDR3aa: CASSRSSYEQYF
CDR3nt: TGTGCCAGCAGCCGCAGCTCCTACGAGCAGTACTTC
d_gene: .
abundance: .
j_gene: TRBJ2-7
v_gene: TRBV14

CDR3aa: CASSLTGSEAFF
CDR3nt: TGTGCCAGCAGCTTAACAGGATCCGAAGCTTTCTTT
d_gene: .
abundance: once
j_gene: TRBJ1-1
v_gene: TRBV11-2

CDR3aa: CATSLDRGWDEKLFF
CDR3nt: TGTGCCACCAGCTTGGACAGGGGCTGGGATGAAAAACTGTTTTTT
d_gene: TRBD1
abundance: .
j_gene: TRBJ1-4
v_gene: TRBV15

CDR3aa: CASSESPADTEAFF
CDR3nt: TGCGCCAGCAGTGAGTCTCCGGCGGACACTGAAGCTTTCTTT
d_gene: .
abundance: .
j_gene: TRBJ1-1
v_gene: TRBV10-1

CDR3aa: CATAGTSEETQYF
CDR3nt: TGCGCCACGGCCGGGACAAGTGAAGAGACCCAGTACTTC
d_gene: .
abundance: .
j_gene: TRBJ2-5
v_gene: TRBV5-1

CDR3aa: CASSLATSGRNEQFF
CDR3nt: TGCGCCAGCAGCTTGGCCACTAGCGGGCGAAATGAGCAGTTCTTC
d_gene: TRBD2
abundance: .
j_gene: TRBJ2-1
v_gene: TRBV5-1

CDR3aa: CARKSGSRADTQYF
CDR3nt: TGTGCCAGGAAAAGCGGGAGTAGGGCAGATACGCAGTATTTT
d_gene: TRBD2
abundance: .
j_gene: TRBJ2-3
v_gene: TRBV2

CDR3aa: CSVSQGLANTEAFF
CDR3nt: TGCAGCGTTTCACAGGGTTTGGCGAACACTGAAGCTTTCTTT
d_gene: .
abundance: .
j_gene: TRBJ1-1
v_gene: TRBV29-1

CDR3aa: CASSLTLFWDRLYGYTF
CDR3nt: TGTGCCAGCAGCTTAACGCTGTTTTGGGACAGACTCTATGGCTACACCTTC
d_gene: TRBD1
abundance: .
j_gene: TRBJ1-2
v_gene: TRBV7-2

CDR3aa: CAWIPRRGLISGANVLTF
CDR3nt: TGTGCCTGGATCCCGCGACGGGGACTCATCTCTGGGGCCAACGTCCTGACTTTC
d_gene: .
abundance: .
j_gene: TRBJ2-6
v_gene: TRBV30

CDR3aa: CASSLAEGGQFF
CDR3nt: TGTGCCAGCAGCTTGGCCGAAGGGGGTCAGTTCTTC
d_gene: .
abundance: .
j_gene: TRBJ2-1
v_gene: TRBV5-5

CDR3aa: CASSRLYDRGGNTIYF
CDR3nt: TGCGCCAGCAGCCGCCTTTATGACAGGGGCGGAAACACCATATATTTT
d_gene: TRBD1
abundance: .
j_gene: TRBJ1-3
v_gene: TRBV4-1

CDR3aa: CSALLREGYTF
CDR3nt: TGCAGTGCTTTACTCCGGGAGGGCTACACCTTC
d_gene: .
abundance: .
j_gene: TRBJ1-2
v_gene: TRBV20-1

CDR3aa: CASSEPGLAGISNEQFF
CDR3nt: TGTGCCAGCAGTGAACCAGGACTAGCGGGGATTTCGAATGAGCAGTTCTTC
d_gene: TRBD2
abundance: .
j_gene: TRBJ2-1
v_gene: TRBV25-1

CDR3aa: CAWSEGATGELFF
CDR3nt: TGTGCCTGGAGTGAAGGGGCCACCGGGGAGCTGTTTTTT
d_gene: .
abundance: .
j_gene: TRBJ2-2
v_gene: TRBV30